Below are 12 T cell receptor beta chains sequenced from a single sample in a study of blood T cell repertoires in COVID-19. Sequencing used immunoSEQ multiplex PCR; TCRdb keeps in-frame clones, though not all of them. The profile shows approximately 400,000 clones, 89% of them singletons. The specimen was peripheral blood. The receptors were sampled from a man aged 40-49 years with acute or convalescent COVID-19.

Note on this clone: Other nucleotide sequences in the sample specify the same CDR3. CDR3 sequence (DNA): TGTGCCAGCAGTCCCGGGACTAGCGGGGAAGAGACCCAGTACTTC. Amino acids: CASSPGTSGEETQYF. The V call is TRBV28, the J call TRBJ2-5, with 13 positions matching TRBD2. Trimming took 5 bases from V and 3 from J; bases not matched to a gene: 3. In germline, CDR1 is MDHEN, CDR2 SYDVKM. CDR3 length equals 15 residues.

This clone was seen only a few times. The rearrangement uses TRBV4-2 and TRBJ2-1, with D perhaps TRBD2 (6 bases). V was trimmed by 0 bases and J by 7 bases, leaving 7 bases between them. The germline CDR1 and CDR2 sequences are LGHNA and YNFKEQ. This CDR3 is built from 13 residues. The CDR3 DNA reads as TGTGCCAGCAGCCAAGATGGGGGGAATGAGCAGTTCTTC. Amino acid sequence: CASSQDGGNEQFF.

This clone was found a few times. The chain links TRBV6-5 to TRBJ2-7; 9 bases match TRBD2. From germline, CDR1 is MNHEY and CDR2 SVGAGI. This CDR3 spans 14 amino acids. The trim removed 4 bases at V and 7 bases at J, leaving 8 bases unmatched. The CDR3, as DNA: TGTGCCAGCAGTTCCGGGACTAGCCCCTCGGAGCAGTACTTC. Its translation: CASSSGTSPSEQYF.

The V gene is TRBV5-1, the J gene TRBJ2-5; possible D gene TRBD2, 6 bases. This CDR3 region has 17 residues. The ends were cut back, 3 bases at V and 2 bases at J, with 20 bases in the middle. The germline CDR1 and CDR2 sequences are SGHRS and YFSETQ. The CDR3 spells CASSSGLLLGSQETQYF. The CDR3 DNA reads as TGCGCCAGCAGCTCGGGACTGCTGTTGGGGTCTCAAGAGACCCAGTACTTC.

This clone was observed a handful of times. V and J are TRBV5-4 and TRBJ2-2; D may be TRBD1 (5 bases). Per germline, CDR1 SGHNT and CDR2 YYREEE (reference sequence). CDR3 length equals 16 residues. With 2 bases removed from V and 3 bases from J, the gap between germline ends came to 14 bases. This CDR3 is CASSFPFIQDTGELFF. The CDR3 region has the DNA TGTGCCAGCAGCTTCCCGTTCATACAGGACACCGGGGAGCTGTTTTTT.

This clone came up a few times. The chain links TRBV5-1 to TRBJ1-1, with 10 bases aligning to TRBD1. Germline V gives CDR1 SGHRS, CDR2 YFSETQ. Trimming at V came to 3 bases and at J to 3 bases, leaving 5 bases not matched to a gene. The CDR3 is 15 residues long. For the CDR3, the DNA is TGCGCCAGCAGCTCCGGACAGGGGGAGTACACTGAAGCTTTCTTT. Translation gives CASSSGQGEYTEAFF.

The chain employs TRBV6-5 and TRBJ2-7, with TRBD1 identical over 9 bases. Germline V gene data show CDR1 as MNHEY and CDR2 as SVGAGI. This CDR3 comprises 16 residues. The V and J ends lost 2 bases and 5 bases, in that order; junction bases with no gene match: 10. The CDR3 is CASSYTSGTGHHEQYF. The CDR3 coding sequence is TGTGCCAGCAGTTACACCTCCGGGACAGGGCATCACGAGCAGTACTTC.

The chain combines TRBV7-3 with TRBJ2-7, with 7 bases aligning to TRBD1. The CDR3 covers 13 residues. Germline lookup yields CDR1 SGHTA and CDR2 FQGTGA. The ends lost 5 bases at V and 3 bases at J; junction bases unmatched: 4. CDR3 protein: CASSTRQGYEQYF. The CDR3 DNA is TGTGCCAGCAGCACCAGACAGGGCTACGAGCAGTACTTC.

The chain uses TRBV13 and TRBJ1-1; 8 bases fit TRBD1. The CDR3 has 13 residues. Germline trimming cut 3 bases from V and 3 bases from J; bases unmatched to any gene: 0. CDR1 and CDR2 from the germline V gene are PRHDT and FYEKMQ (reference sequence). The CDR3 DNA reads TGTGCCAGCAGCTTGACAGGGGACACTGAAGCTTTCTTT. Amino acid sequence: CASSLTGDTEAFF. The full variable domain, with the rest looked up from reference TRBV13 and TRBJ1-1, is AAGVIQSPRHLIKEKRETATLKCYPIPRHDTVYWYQQGPGQDPQFLISFYEKMQSDKGSIPDRFSAQQFSDYHSELNMSSLELGDSALYFCASSLTGDTEAFFGQGTRLTVV.

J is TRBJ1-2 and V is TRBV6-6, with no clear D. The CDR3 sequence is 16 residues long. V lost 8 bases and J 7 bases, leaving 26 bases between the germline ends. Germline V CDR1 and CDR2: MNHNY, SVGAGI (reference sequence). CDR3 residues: CASQEQNPWFEGGYTF. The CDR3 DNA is TGTGCCAGCCAGGAACAGAATCCATGGTTTGAGGGTGGCTACACCTTC.

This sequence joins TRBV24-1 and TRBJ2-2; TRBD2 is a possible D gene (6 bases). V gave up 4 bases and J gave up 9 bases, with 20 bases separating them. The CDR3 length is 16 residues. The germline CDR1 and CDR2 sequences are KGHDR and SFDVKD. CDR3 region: CATSDPMGRGDRELFF. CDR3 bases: TGTGCCACCAGTGACCCAATGGGGCGGGGAGACCGGGAGCTGTTTTTT.

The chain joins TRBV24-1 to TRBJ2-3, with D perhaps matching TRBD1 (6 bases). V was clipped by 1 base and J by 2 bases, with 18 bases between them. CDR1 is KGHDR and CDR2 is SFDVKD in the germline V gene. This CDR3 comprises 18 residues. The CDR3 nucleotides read TGTGCCACCAGTGATTTTGAGACAGGAAAGATTTCCACAGATACGCAGTATTTT. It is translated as CATSDFETGKISTDTQYF.